This T cell receptor (beta chain) was recorded in a study of T cell clones after liver transplantation. Across the whole study: Patients counted as tolerant after at least one year off all immunosuppression, enzymes not exceeding twice normal. Study-level points and caveats: Graft donor-reactive T cells may have migrated into the graft rather than being deleted. Donor-reactive sequences fell more than third party-reactive ones, suggesting partial deletion.

The repertoire was sequenced with immunoSEQ multiplex PCR; TCRdb's copy has only in-frame clones and lacks some. The sample carries about 75,000 clones, around nine tenths recorded once. Turning to this clone: Its target is not known.

The length of the CDR3 is 12 residues. Looked up from germline, CDR1 is SGDLS and CDR2 is YYNGEE. The ends were cut back, 6 bases at V and 6 bases at J, with 9 bases in the middle. The sample was CD4+ T cells from blood, taken before liver transplant. This receptor was obtained from a human donor who received a liver transplant. The chain links TRBV9 to TRBJ2-2; D is uncertain. The CDR3 loop is CASIPAPGELFF. CDR3 bases: TGTGCCAGCATCCCGGCCCCCGGGGAGCTGTTTTTT. The whole variable domain, filled in from reference TRBV9 and TRBJ2-2, reads DSGVTQTPKHLITATGQRVTLRCSPRSGDLSVYWYQQSLDQGLQFLIQYYNGEERAKGNILERFSAQQFPDLHSELNLSSLELGDSALYFCASIPAPGELFFGEGSRLTVL.